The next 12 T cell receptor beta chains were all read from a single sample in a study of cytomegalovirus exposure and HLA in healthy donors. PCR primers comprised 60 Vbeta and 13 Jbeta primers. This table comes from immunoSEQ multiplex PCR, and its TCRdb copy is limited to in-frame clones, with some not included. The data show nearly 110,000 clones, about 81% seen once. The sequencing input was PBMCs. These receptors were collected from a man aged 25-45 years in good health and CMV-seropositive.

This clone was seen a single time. The CDR3 is CASSVDSTRQETQYF. The CDR3 DNA reads as TGTGCCAGCAGCGTAGACAGCACACGCCAAGAGACCCAGTACTTC. The J gene is TRBJ2-5, the V gene TRBV9, with D hard to call. The germline V and J ends were trimmed by 0 bases and 1 base, with 10 bases remaining between them. Germline lookup yields CDR1 SGDLS and CDR2 YYNGEE. This CDR3 has 15 amino acids.

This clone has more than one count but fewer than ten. In DNA form, the CDR3 reads TGTGCCAGCAGCTTAGGGCAGGGGCGACTTGTAAACACTGAAGCTTTCTTT. Protein product: CASSLGQGRLVNTEAFF. The V call is TRBV7-9, the J call TRBJ1-1; possibly TRBD1 for D (6 bases). Between the trimmed V and J ends, which lost 1 base and 2 bases, there was a span of 17 bases. The CDR3 loop spans 17 amino acids. CDR1 and CDR2 from the germline V gene are SEHNR and FQNEAQ (reference sequence).

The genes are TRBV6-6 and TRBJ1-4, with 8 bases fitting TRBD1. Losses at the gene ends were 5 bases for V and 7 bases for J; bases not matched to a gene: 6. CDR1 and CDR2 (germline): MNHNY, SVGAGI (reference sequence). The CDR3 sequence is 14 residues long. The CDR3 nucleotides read TGTGCCAGCAGTACCAGGGGGCTCGGTGAAAAACTGTTTTTT. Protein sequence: CASSTRGLGEKLFF.

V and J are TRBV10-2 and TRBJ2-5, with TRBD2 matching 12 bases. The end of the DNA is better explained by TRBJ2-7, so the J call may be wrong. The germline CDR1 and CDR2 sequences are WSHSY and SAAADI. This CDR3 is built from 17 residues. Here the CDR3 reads CASSDIVLTSGGGEQYF. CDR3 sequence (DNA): TGCGCCAGCAGTGATATCGTTTTGACTAGCGGGGGAGGCGAGCAGTACTTC.

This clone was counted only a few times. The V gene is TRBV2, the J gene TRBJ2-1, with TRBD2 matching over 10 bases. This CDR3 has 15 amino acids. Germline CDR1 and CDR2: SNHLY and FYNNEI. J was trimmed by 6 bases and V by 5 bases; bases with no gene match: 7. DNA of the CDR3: TGTGCCAGCAGTCAACAGCGGGGGGGGATCAATGAGCAGTTCTTC. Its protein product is CASSQQRGGINEQFF.

The CDR3 sequence is CASSFSTRVTGANVLTF. The CDR3 coding sequence is TGTGCCAGCAGCTTCTCCACTAGGGTTACTGGGGCCAACGTCCTGACTTTC. The J gene is TRBJ2-6, the V gene TRBV5-4, with D possibly being TRBD2 (5 bases). This CDR3 is built from 17 residues. Deletions cut 2 bases from V and 2 bases from J, with 14 bases between. Germline CDR1 is SGHNT and CDR2 is YYREEE (reference sequence).

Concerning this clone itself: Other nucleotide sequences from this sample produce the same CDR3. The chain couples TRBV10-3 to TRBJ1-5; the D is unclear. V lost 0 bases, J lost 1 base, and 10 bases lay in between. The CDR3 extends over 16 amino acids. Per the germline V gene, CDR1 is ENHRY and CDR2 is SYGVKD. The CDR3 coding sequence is TGTGCCATCAGTGAGTCATCGGTGTCGAGCAATCAGCCCCAGCATTTT. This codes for CAISESSVSSNQPQHF.

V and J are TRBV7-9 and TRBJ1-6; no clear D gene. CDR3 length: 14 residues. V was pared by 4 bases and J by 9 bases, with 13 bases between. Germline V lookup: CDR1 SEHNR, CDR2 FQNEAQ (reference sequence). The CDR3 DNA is TGTGCCAGCAGCTACTATCGGGGTATTTCACCCCTCCACTTT. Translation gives CASSYYRGISPLHF.

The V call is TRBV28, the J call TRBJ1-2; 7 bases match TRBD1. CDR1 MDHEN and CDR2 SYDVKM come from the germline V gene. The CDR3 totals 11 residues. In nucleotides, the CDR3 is TGTGCTTATGGGACAGAATATGGCTACACCTTC. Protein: CAYGTEYGYTF.

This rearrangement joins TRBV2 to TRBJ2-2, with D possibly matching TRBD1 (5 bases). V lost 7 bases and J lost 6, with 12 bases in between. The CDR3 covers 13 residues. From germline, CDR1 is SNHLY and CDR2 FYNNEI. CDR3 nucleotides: TGTGCCAGCATTAGGGGCTCTGCCGGGGAGCTGTTTTTT. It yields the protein CASIRGSAGELFF. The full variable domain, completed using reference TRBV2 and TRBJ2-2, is EPEVTQTPSHQVTQMGQEVILRCVPISNHLYFYWYRQILGQKVEFLVSFYNNEISEKSEIFDDQFSVERPDGSNFTLKIRSTKLEDSAMYFCASIRGSAGELFFGEGSRLTVL.

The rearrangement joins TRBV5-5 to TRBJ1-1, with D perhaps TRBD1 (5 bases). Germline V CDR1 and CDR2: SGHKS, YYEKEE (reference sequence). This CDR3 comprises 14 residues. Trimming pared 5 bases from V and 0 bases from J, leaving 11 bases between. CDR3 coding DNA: TGTGCCAGCAGTTCGCGGGGGTTGAACACTGAAGCTTTCTTT. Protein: CASSSRGLNTEAFF.

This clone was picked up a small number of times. The CDR3 protein is CASKQGKFYGYTF. The CDR3 coding sequence is TGTGCCAGCAAACAGGGCAAATTCTATGGCTACACCTTC. This chain uses TRBV2 with TRBJ1-2, with a tentative D call TRBD1 (6 bases). CDR3 length equals 13 residues. Germline lookup yields CDR1 SNHLY and CDR2 FYNNEI. The ends were cut back, 7 bases at V and 4 bases at J, with 13 bases in the middle.